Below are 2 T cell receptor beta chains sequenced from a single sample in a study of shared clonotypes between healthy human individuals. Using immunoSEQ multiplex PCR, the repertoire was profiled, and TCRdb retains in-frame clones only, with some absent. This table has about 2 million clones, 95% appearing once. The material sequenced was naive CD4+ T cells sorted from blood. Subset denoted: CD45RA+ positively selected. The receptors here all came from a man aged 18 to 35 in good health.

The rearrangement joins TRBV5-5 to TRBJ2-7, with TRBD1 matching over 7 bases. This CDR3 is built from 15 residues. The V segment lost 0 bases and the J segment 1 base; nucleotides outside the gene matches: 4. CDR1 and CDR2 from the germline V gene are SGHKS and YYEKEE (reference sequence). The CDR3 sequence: CASSLAAGGSYEQYF. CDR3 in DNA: TGTGCCAGCAGCTTGGCCGCAGGGGGATCCTACGAGCAGTACTTC.

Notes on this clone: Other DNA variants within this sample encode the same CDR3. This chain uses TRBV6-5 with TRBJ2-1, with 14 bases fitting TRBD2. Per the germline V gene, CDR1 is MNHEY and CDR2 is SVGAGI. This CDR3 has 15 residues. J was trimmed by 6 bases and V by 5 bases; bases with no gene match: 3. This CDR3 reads CASSRGTSGSNEQFF. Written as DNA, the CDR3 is TGTGCCAGCAGTCGGGGGACTAGCGGGAGCAATGAGCAGTTCTTC.